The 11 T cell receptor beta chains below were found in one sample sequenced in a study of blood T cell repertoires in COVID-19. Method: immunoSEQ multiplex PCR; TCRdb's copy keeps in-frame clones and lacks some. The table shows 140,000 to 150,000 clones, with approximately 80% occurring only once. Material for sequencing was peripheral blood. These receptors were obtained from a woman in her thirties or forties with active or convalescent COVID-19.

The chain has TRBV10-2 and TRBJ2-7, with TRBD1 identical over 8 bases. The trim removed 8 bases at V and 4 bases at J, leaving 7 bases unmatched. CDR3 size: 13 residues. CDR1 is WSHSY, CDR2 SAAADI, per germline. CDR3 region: CASGVRGQYEQYF. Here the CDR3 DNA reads TGCGCCAGCGGAGTCAGGGGGCAGTACGAGCAGTACTTC.

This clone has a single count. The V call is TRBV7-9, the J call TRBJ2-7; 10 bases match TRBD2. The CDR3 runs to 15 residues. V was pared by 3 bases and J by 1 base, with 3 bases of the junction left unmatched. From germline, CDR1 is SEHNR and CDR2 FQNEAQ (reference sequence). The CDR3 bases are TGTGCCAGCAGCTTCACTAGCGGGGTTTCCTACGAGCAGTACTTC. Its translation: CASSFTSGVSYEQYF.

In nucleotides, the CDR3 is TGTGCCAGCAGGCCAAGGGGGGGACTTTCCTACACCTTC. This encodes CASRPRGGLSYTF. V usage is TRBV6-5 and J usage is TRBJ1-2; tentative D call: TRBD1 (6 bases). The ends were cut back, 6 bases at V and 10 bases at J, with 18 bases in the middle. The CDR3 has 13 amino acids. The germline V gene has CDR1 MNHEY and CDR2 SVGAGI.

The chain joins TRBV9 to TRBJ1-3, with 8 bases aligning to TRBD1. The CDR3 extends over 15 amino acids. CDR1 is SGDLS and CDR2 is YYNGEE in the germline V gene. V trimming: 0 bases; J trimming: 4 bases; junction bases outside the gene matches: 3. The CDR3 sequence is CASSVEGTGGNTIYF. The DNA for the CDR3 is TGTGCCAGCAGCGTAGAGGGGACAGGAGGAAACACCATATATTTT.

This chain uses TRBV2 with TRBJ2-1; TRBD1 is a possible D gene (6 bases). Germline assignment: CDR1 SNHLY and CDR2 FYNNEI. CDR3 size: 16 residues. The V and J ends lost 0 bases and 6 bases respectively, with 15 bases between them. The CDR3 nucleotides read TGTGCCAGCAGTGAAGCGTTCCTCAGGGGAGCCAATGAGCAGTTCTTC. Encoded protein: CASSEAFLRGANEQFF. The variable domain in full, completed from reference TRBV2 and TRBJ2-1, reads EPEVTQTPSHQVTQMGQEVILRCVPISNHLYFYWYRQILGQKVEFLVSFYNNEISEKSEIFDDQFSVERPDGSNFTLKIRSTKLEDSAMYFCASSEAFLRGANEQFFGPGTRLTVL.

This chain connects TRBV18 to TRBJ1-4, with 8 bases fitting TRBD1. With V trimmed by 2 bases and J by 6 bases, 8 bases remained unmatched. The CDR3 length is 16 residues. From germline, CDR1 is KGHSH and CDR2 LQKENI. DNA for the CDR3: TGTGCCAGCTCACCAAAGCGACAGGGGCACGATGAAAAACTGTTTTTT. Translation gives CASSPKRQGHDEKLFF.

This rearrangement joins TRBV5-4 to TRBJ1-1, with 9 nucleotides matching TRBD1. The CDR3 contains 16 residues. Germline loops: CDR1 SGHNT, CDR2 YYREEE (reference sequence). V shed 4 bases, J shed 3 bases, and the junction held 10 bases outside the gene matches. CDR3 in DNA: TGTGCCAGCAGCGGATACAGGGGGCGCGTTGACACTGAAGCTTTCTTT. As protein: CASSGYRGRVDTEAFF.

The CDR3 DNA is TGTGCCAGCAGCTTTCTACCACAGGTGAACTATGGCTACACCTTC. This sequence encodes CASSFLPQVNYGYTF. This chain joins TRBV7-2 and TRBJ1-2; a weak D match, TRBD1 (5 bases). Germline lookup yields CDR1 SGHTA and CDR2 FQGNSA. The CDR3 has 15 amino acids. V was shortened by 3 bases and J by 2 bases, with 13 bases between the two germline ends.

The CDR3 bases are TGTGCCAGCAGTGCTCTAGCGGGGGGACAAGAGACCCAGTACTTC. Its protein is CASSALAGGQETQYF. The chain uses TRBV27 and TRBJ2-5; 11 bases line up with TRBD2. V dropped 5 bases and J dropped 2; count of bases not matched to a gene: 4. The germline gives CDR1 MNHEY, CDR2 SMNVEV (reference sequence). The CDR3 spans 15 residues.

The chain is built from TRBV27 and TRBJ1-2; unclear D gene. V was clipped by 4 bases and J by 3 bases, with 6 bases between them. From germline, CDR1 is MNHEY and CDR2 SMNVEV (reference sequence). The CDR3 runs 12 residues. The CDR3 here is CASSSIHYGYTF. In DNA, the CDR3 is TGTGCCAGCAGTTCAATCCACTATGGCTACACCTTC.

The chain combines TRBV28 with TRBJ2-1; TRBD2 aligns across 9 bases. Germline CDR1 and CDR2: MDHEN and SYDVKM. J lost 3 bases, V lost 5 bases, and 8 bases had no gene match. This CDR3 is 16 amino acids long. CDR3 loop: CASSTPTSGGYNEQFF. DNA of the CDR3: TGTGCCAGCAGTACACCGACTAGCGGCGGCTACAATGAGCAGTTCTTC.